This passage covers 19 T cell receptor beta chains from one sample sequenced in a study of T-cell memory formation after mild COVID-19. TCRdb itself ran the 5' RACE reads through MiXCR, one entry per CDR3 protein. The sample contains approximately 580,000 distinct CDR3 sequences, about a fifth of which appear only once. Sequencing was done on a sample of PBMCs or a T cell subset sorted from them (not recorded which). The receptors stem from an adult woman who had mild COVID-19 (a few samples of this study predate the infection). Cell type and time point are not known.

This clonotype was detected a few times. V and J are TRBV29-1 and TRBJ2-7; TRBD1 aligns across 12 bases. This CDR3 spans 14 amino acids. Per the germline V gene, CDR1 is SQVTM and CDR2 is ANQGSEA. V dropped 7 bases and J dropped 7; count of bases not matched to a gene: 11. DNA of the CDR3: TGCAGCGCAATCGGGACAGGGGGCGTCGAGGAGCAGTACTTC. Residues: CSAIGTGGVEEQYF.

This clonotype was counted only a few times. This rearrangement joins TRBV7-2 to TRBJ1-4; D call uncertain. The germline gives CDR1 SGHTA, CDR2 FQGNSA. V was clipped by 2 bases and J by 3 bases, with 16 bases between them. This CDR3 region has 17 residues. The chain's CDR3 is CASSLKSAPAANEKLFF. CDR3 DNA: TGTGCCAGCAGCTTAAAATCAGCCCCCGCGGCTAATGAAAAACTGTTTTTT. Combining the CDR3 with reference TRBV7-2 and TRBJ1-4 gives the whole variable domain GAGVSQSPSNKVTEKGKDVELRCDPISGHTALYWYRQSLGQGLEFLIYFQGNSAPDKSGLPSDRFSAERTGGSVSTLTIQRTQQEDSAVYLCASSLKSAPAANEKLFFGSGTQLSVL.

The CDR3 loop is CASSLVSGRLDTQYF. The CDR3 DNA follows: TGTGCCAGCAGCTTAGTTAGCGGGAGGCTAGATACGCAGTATTTT. The J gene is TRBJ2-3, the V gene TRBV7-6; 10 bases align to TRBD2. Losses at the gene ends were 1 base for V and 5 bases for J; bases not matched to a gene: 3. The CDR3 runs 15 residues. CDR1 and CDR2 from the germline V gene are SGHVS and FNYEAQ.

V gene TRBV3-1 combines with J gene TRBJ2-3, with 10 bases that match TRBD2. V lost 8 bases and J lost 1; bases outside the gene matches: 6. This CDR3 has 15 amino acids. CDR1 is LGHDT, CDR2 YNNKEL, per germline (reference sequence). CDR3 DNA: TGTGCCAGCCATAGCGGGAGGAGTGGCACAGATACGCAGTATTTT. It encodes CASHSGRSGTDTQYF.

In its sample, this clonotype was seen a few times. The CDR3 DNA is TGTGCCAGCTCACCAGGAGGTTCGGCAGGGAGCTACGAGCAGTACTTC. It yields the protein CASSPGGSAGSYEQYF. The genes are TRBV18 and TRBJ2-7; either TRBD1 or TRBD2 may fit D (5 bases each). CDR1 is KGHSH, CDR2 LQKENI, per germline. The length of the CDR3 is 16 residues. Trimming took 2 bases from V and 3 from J, leaving 17 bases between them.

This clonotype occurred a few times. J is TRBJ2-3 and V is TRBV6-1; D is possibly TRBD1 or TRBD2 (5 bases each). The CDR3 sequence is 16 residues long. Per the germline V gene, CDR1 is MNHNS and CDR2 is SASEGT. V was pared by 7 bases and J by 0 bases, with 17 bases between. CDR3 DNA sequence: TGTGCCAGCACTTTAGGGGCAGGGACCAGCACAGATACGCAGTATTTT. Amino acid sequence: CASTLGAGTSTDTQYF.

CDR3 sequence reads: CATSDWYGYTF. DNA for the CDR3: TGTGCCACCAGTGACTGGTACGGCTACACCTTC. This chain joins TRBV24-1 and TRBJ1-2; D unclear. CDR3 length: 11 amino acids. The ends were cut back, 4 bases at V and 8 bases at J, with 7 bases in the middle. Germline V gene lookup returns CDR1 KGHDR and CDR2 SFDVKD.

The chain links TRBV24-1 to TRBJ2-3; 7 bases fit TRBD1. CDR3 length: 17 residues. The J segment lost 2 bases and the V segment lost 5 bases, leaving 12 bases of the junction unmatched. CDR1 and CDR2 from the germline V gene are KGHDR and SFDVKD. The CDR3 region is CATSVSGQAASTDTQYF. Written as DNA, the CDR3 is TGTGCCACCAGTGTTTCAGGACAGGCGGCCTCCACAGATACGCAGTATTTT.

J is TRBJ2-7 and V is TRBV6-5; D gene ambiguous. This CDR3 contains 12 residues. V was shortened by 4 bases and J by 5 bases, with 9 bases between the two germline ends. From germline, CDR1 is MNHEY and CDR2 SVGAGI. This CDR3 is CASSSFRNEQYF. The CDR3 DNA is TGTGCCAGCAGTTCTTTCAGGAACGAGCAGTACTTC.

The chain has TRBV6-5 and TRBJ1-2; 7 bases agree with TRBD1. Germline-derived CDR1 and CDR2 are MNHEY and SVGAGI. With 3 bases clipped from V and 5 bases from J, the junction kept 6 bases outside the gene matches. CDR3 size: 14 residues. In DNA, the CDR3 is TGTGCCAGCAGTTATGAGACAGGGTCGTATGGCTACACCTTC. Amino acid sequence: CASSYETGSYGYTF.

The chain links TRBV7-9 to TRBJ1-2; D gene ambiguous. The V gene lost 6 bases and the J gene lost 2 bases, with 19 bases spanning the gap. The germline gives CDR1 SEHNR, CDR2 FQNEAQ (reference sequence). The CDR3 contains 16 residues. The CDR3 spells CASSRGWRSTNYGYTF. The DNA for the CDR3 is TGTGCCAGCAGTCGAGGATGGCGATCCACCAACTATGGCTACACCTTC.

This clonotype was seen a few times. The rearrangement uses TRBV2 and TRBJ2-3, with D possibly TRBD2 on 7 matching bases. V was cut by 8 bases and J by 3 bases, with 15 bases left in between. From germline, CDR1 is SNHLY and CDR2 FYNNEI. The CDR3 has 14 amino acids. The CDR3 DNA is TGTGCCAGCGTGAGGGGGGGCGGGACAGATACGCAGTATTTT. This codes for CASVRGGGTDTQYF.

The table lists this clonotype with many counts. The chain is built from TRBV12-3 or TRBV12-4 and TRBJ2-2; D unresolved. V lost 0 bases to trimming and J lost 4 bases, with 6 bases between them. This CDR3 is 14 amino acids long. CDR3 DNA sequence: TGTGCCAGCAGTTTAGCAAGAAGCACCGGGGAGCTGTTTTTT. Its protein is CASSLARSTGELFF.

This clonotype was seen only a few times. The chain recombines TRBV7-8 with TRBJ2-5; D perhaps matches TRBD1 (6 bases). Germline V gives CDR1 SGHVS, CDR2 FQNEAQ. V was pared by 1 base and J by 1 base, with 10 bases between. The CDR3 extends over 15 amino acids. CDR3 protein: CASSLGARGQETQYF. CDR3 DNA sequence: TGTGCCAGCAGCTTAGGAGCCAGGGGCCAAGAGACCCAGTACTTC.

This clonotype was seen more than once but under ten times. The genes are TRBV4-2 and TRBJ2-2, with 7 bases fitting TRBD1. Unmatched junction bases numbered 4, after V lost 2 bases and J lost 4 bases. The CDR3 runs to 15 residues. The V gene's germline CDR1 is LGHNA and CDR2 YNFKEQ. The CDR3 sequence is CASSQTGTVTGELFF. The CDR3 nucleotides read TGTGCCAGCAGCCAAACCGGGACAGTCACCGGGGAGCTGTTTTTT.

The rearrangement joins TRBV6-1 to TRBJ2-3; the match to TRBD1 covers 12 bases. V trimming: 5 bases; J trimming: 4 bases; junction bases outside the gene matches: 7. The CDR3 spans 16 residues. CDR1 is MNHNS, CDR2 SASEGT, per germline. CDR3 protein: CASSYPGQGASDTQYF. For the CDR3, the DNA is TGTGCCAGCAGTTACCCGGGACAGGGGGCATCAGATACGCAGTATTTT.

This clonotype came up many times. The chain is built from TRBV12-3 or TRBV12-4 and TRBJ2-7; TRBD2 matches 7 bases. The length of the CDR3 is 14 residues. Trimming removed 2 bases from V and 2 bases from J; junction bases left unmatched: 3. DNA of the CDR3: TGTGCCAGCAGTTTATTAGCGGGTCCCTACGAGCAGTACTTC. Protein product: CASSLLAGPYEQYF.

V is TRBV29-1 and J is TRBJ2-5, with D perhaps TRBD1 (8 bases). The CDR3 consists of 14 residues. Between the trimmed V and J ends, which lost 7 bases and 5 bases, there was a span of 20 bases. Looked up from germline, CDR1 is SQVTM and CDR2 is ANQGSEA. CDR3 coding DNA: TGCAGCGCGGTCCTGACAGGGGAGGGGGAGACCCAGTACTTC. Translation: CSAVLTGEGETQYF. The entire variable domain, with the rest obtained from reference TRBV29-1 and TRBJ2-5, is as follows: SAVISQKPSRDICQRGTSLTIQCQVDSQVTMMFWYRQQPGQSLTLIATANQGSEATYESGFVIDKFPISRPNLTFSTLTVSNMSPEDSSIYLCSAVLTGEGETQYFGPGTRLLVL.

The rearrangement uses TRBV29-1 and TRBJ2-3; TRBD1 aligns across 8 bases. This CDR3 contains 14 residues. From germline, CDR1 is SQVTM and CDR2 ANQGSEA. Germline trimming cut 3 bases from V and 5 bases from J; bases unmatched to any gene: 7. The CDR3 region is CSVDAAGGVDTQYF. CDR3 DNA sequence: TGCAGCGTTGATGCGGCAGGGGGCGTAGATACGCAGTATTTT.